These 24 T cell receptor beta chains originate from one sample sequenced in a study of shared clonotypes between healthy human individuals. Profiling relied on immunoSEQ multiplex PCR, and the TCRdb table lists in-frame clones only, not all of them. The sample gives hundreds of thousands of clones, less than 80% of which show up once; about 2% is in the top ten. The sample taken for sequencing was memory CD4+ T cells sorted from blood. Subset described: CD45RA-negative fraction. These receptors all stem from a woman aged 25 to 39 in good health.

The chain employs TRBV19 and TRBJ1-2; the D is unclear. The CDR3 consists of 16 residues. V was shortened by 6 bases and J by 3 bases, with 20 bases between the two germline ends. The germline V gene encodes CDR1 LNHDA and CDR2 SQIVND (reference sequence). The CDR3 bases are TGTGCCAGTAGCCGAAAAAGCGACGCCGGTCACTATGGCTACACCTTC. Amino acids: CASSRKSDAGHYGYTF.

The genes are TRBV6-5 and TRBJ1-5; no reliable D call. Trimming cost V 5 bases and J 4 bases, with 12 bases left between them. The CDR3 runs to 14 residues. CDR1 is MNHEY, CDR2 SVGAGI, per germline. In nucleotides, the CDR3 is TGTGCCAGCAGTGACCGGGAGATAAATCAGCCCCAGCATTTT. Amino acid sequence: CASSDREINQPQHF.

There are a few counts of this clone. The chain couples TRBV29-1 to TRBJ2-2; D might be TRBD2 (5 bases). This CDR3 is built from 14 residues. The V gene's germline CDR1 is SQVTM and CDR2 ANQGSEA. The V gene lost 4 bases and the J gene lost 7 bases, with 16 bases spanning the gap. The CDR3 region has the DNA TGCAGCGTTGGGCACAGCTCCGGAGGCGGGGAGCTGTTTTTT. Translated, it gives CSVGHSSGGGELFF.

The gene calls are TRBV2 and TRBJ2-7; D not certain. Germline V CDR1 and CDR2: SNHLY, FYNNEI. V was trimmed by 7 bases and J by 2 bases, leaving 12 bases between them. The CDR3 loop spans 13 amino acids. The CDR3 sequence is CASNPVQTYEQYF. CDR3 nucleotide sequence: TGTGCCAGCAACCCCGTCCAAACCTACGAGCAGTACTTC. Full variable domain (outside the CDR3, taken from reference TRBV2 and TRBJ2-7): EPEVTQTPSHQVTQMGQEVILRCVPISNHLYFYWYRQILGQKVEFLVSFYNNEISEKSEIFDDQFSVERPDGSNFTLKIRSTKLEDSAMYFCASNPVQTYEQYFGPGTRLTVT.

The rearrangement joins TRBV29-1 to TRBJ2-2; D call uncertain. Between the trimmed V and J ends, which lost 5 bases and 2 bases, there was a span of 12 bases. The CDR3 is 14 residues long. CDR1 is SQVTM, CDR2 ANQGSEA, per germline. In DNA, the CDR3 is TGCAGCGTTATTGTGAGACACAACACCGGGGAGCTGTTTTTT. Translation: CSVIVRHNTGELFF.

The chain couples TRBV7-8 to TRBJ2-7; D remains ambiguous. V lost 5 bases to trimming and J lost 5 bases, with 10 bases between them. Germline V lookup: CDR1 SGHVS, CDR2 FQNEAQ. The CDR3 spans 12 residues. For the CDR3, the DNA is TGTGCCAGCAGCCTCCCGGCCCACGAGCAGTACTTC. Protein sequence: CASSLPAHEQYF.

The chain combines TRBV11-2 with TRBJ2-3; tentatively, D is TRBD2 (6 bases). The CDR3 is 14 residues long. Per the germline V gene, CDR1 is SGHAT and CDR2 is FQNNGV. Trimming shortened V by 4 bases and J by 2 bases, and 10 bases separated the two germline ends. CDR3 region: CASSYSGPTDTQYF. The CDR3 DNA is TGTGCCAGCAGCTATAGCGGCCCCACAGATACGCAGTATTTT.

This clone showed up just a few times. The V call is TRBV28, the J call TRBJ1-1; no clear D. Germline V gives CDR1 MDHEN, CDR2 SYDVKM. V lost 5 bases to trimming and J lost 7 bases, with 14 bases between them. The CDR3 has 13 residues. In nucleotides, the CDR3 is TGTGCCAGCAGTCTGGGTTCGCGGCTTGAAGCTTTCTTT. Translation gives CASSLGSRLEAFF.

The chain employs TRBV5-1 and TRBJ2-5, with 7 nucleotides matching TRBD2. The CDR3 consists of 14 residues. Germline lookup yields CDR1 SGHRS and CDR2 YFSETQ. V shed 1 base and J 4 bases; nucleotides not matched to a gene: 4. CDR3 DNA: TGCGCCAGCAGCTTGACTAGCGTCGGAGAGACCCAGTACTTC. Protein sequence: CASSLTSVGETQYF.

The chain uses TRBV14 and TRBJ1-3; no definite D call. This CDR3 has 15 residues. The V gene lost 6 bases and the J gene lost 1 base, with 13 bases spanning the gap. Germline assignment: CDR1 SGHDN and CDR2 FVKESK. This CDR3 is CASRGPATSGNTIYF. CDR3 nucleotides: TGTGCCAGCAGGGGTCCCGCGACTTCTGGAAACACCATATATTTT.

This clone was detected only a few times. The chain joins TRBV28 to TRBJ1-2; TRBD1 agrees at 9 bases. This CDR3 spans 15 amino acids. The junction had 9 bases not matched to a gene; V was cut back by 2 bases and J by 8 bases. Germline V gene sequence: CDR1 MDHEN, CDR2 SYDVKM. The CDR3 DNA reads TGTGCCAGCAGTTTACGGGTACAGGGGGCGCGAGGCTACACCTTC. Encoded protein: CASSLRVQGARGYTF.

This chain joins TRBV18 and TRBJ1-5; no clear D. Germline V gives CDR1 KGHSH, CDR2 LQKENI. This CDR3 has 13 amino acids. With 2 bases removed from V and 9 bases from J, the gap between germline ends came to 11 bases. CDR3 sequence reads: CASSPALVAPQHF. DNA of the CDR3: TGTGCCAGCTCACCAGCTTTGGTCGCGCCCCAGCATTTT. The full variable domain, rest sourced from reference TRBV18 and TRBJ1-5, is NAGVMQNPRHLVRRRGQEARLRCSPMKGHSHVYWYRQLPEEGLKFMVYLQKENIIDESGMPKERFSAEFPKEGPSILRIQQVVRGDSAAYFCASSPALVAPQHFGDGTRLSIL.

This clone has a handful of counts. The rearrangement uses TRBV4-2 and TRBJ2-1, with 9 bases identical to TRBD2. The CDR3 totals 16 residues. Germline-derived CDR1 and CDR2 are LGHNA and YNFKEQ. Trimming removed 1 base from V and 5 bases from J; junction bases left unmatched: 6. The CDR3 DNA is TGTGCCAGCAGCCAAGGACCGACTAGCGGCGACAATGAGCAGTTCTTC. It yields the protein CASSQGPTSGDNEQFF.

DNA for the CDR3: TGCGCCAGCAGCGCTAGCGGGAGAGTAAATGAGCAGTTCTTC. Amino acids: CASSASGRVNEQFF. The chain links TRBV5-1 to TRBJ2-1; TRBD2 agrees at 10 bases. The germline gives CDR1 SGHRS, CDR2 YFSETQ. CDR3 length: 14 residues. Trimming cost V 4 bases and J 7 bases; bases outside gene matches: 5.

This clone was seen a handful of times. The rearrangement uses TRBV30 and TRBJ1-2; D is unclear. V lost 1 base to trimming and J lost 6 bases, with 9 bases between them. Germline V gene data show CDR1 as GTSNPN and CDR2 as SVGIG (reference sequence). The CDR3 has 12 residues. CDR3 nucleotide sequence: TGTGCCTGGAGTGGGGGTTTCGATGGCTACACCTTC. This encodes CAWSGGFDGYTF. Supplemented by reference TRBV30 and TRBJ1-2, the full variable domain reads SQTIHQWPATLVQPVGSPLSLECTVEGTSNPNLYWYRQAAGRGLQLLFYSVGIGQISSEVPQNLSASRPQDRQFILSSKKLLLSDSGFYLCAWSGGFDGYTFGSGTRLTVV.

This clone occurred a few times. The chain carries TRBV28 and TRBJ1-4; D perhaps matches TRBD1 (5 bases). Trimming stripped 6 bases from V and 1 base from J, with 9 bases between. This CDR3 region has 14 residues. CDR1 MDHEN and CDR2 SYDVKM come from the germline V gene. The DNA for the CDR3 is TGTGCCAGCAGAAGACAGCAAACTAATGAAAAACTGTTTTTT. Translating it yields CASRRQQTNEKLFF.

The rearrangement links TRBV7-8 to TRBJ1-5, with 7 positions matching TRBD1. Germline CDR1 SGHVS, CDR2 FQNEAQ. Germline trimming cut 5 bases from V and 2 bases from J; bases unmatched to any gene: 9. This CDR3 contains 16 residues. This CDR3 reads CASSPPTGDGNQPQHF. DNA for the CDR3: TGTGCCAGCAGCCCCCCCACAGGGGATGGCAATCAGCCCCAGCATTTT.

This clone was recorded a few times. The chain carries TRBV28 and TRBJ1-2; no clear D. The CDR3 is 14 amino acids. Germline V lookup: CDR1 MDHEN, CDR2 SYDVKM. Trimming left V 7 bases short and J 4 bases short, with 16 bases between. The CDR3 DNA reads as TGTGCCAGCATCCCGGTCATAACTTCCTATGGCTACACCTTC. This sequence encodes CASIPVITSYGYTF.

V gene TRBV6-1 combines with J gene TRBJ2-1, with D perhaps TRBD1 or TRBD2 (5 bases each). Germline assignment: CDR1 MNHNS and CDR2 SASEGT. Deletions cut 2 bases from V and 0 bases from J, with 11 bases between. The CDR3 runs 16 residues. For the CDR3, the DNA is TGTGCCAGCAGTGAATTGTGGGGGAGCTCCTACAATGAGCAGTTCTTC. Translated, it gives CASSELWGSSYNEQFF.

This chain joins TRBV5-6 and TRBJ2-1; 11 bases match TRBD2. The CDR3 is 14 amino acids. Germline assignment: CDR1 SGHDT and CDR2 YYEEEE. V was clipped by 4 bases and J by 7 bases; unmatched bases: 4. The CDR3 region is CASSIAGGGNEQFF. The CDR3 nucleotides are TGTGCCAGCAGCATAGCGGGAGGGGGGAATGAGCAGTTCTTC. The entire variable domain, with the rest obtained from reference TRBV5-6 and TRBJ2-1, is as follows: DAGVTQSPTHLIKTRGQQVTLRCSPKSGHDTVSWYQQALGQGPQFIFQYYEEEERQRGNFPDRFSGHQFPNYSSELNVNALLLGDSALYLCASSIAGGGNEQFFGPGTRLTVL.

V is TRBV9 and J is TRBJ1-1; D unclear. Germline CDR1 is SGDLS and CDR2 is YYNGEE. This CDR3 has 15 amino acids. Trimming removed 2 bases at V and 2 bases at J, with 13 bases between. Written as DNA, the CDR3 is TGTGCCAGCAGCGTCTTGGATATGGGTAACACTGAAGCTTTCTTT. Amino acids: CASSVLDMGNTEAFF.

V gene TRBV20-1 combines with J gene TRBJ1-1; D remains unclear. This CDR3 region has 11 residues. Per germline, CDR1 DFQATT and CDR2 SNEGSKA (reference sequence). V shed 5 bases and J shed 12 bases, with 16 bases lying between them. The CDR3 DNA follows: TGCAGTGCTTTAGGTAACGGGGTACCTTTCTTT. Its translation: CSALGNGVPFF.

The chain joins TRBV5-8 to TRBJ2-7; TRBD1 aligns across 8 bases. Germline CDR1 SGHTS, CDR2 YDEGEE. V dropped 6 bases and J dropped 2; count of bases not matched to a gene: 16. This CDR3 is 17 amino acids long. The CDR3 reads CASTPTGVVGGAYEQYF. The CDR3 DNA is TGTGCCAGCACCCCGACAGGGGTGGTCGGCGGGGCCTACGAGCAGTACTTC.

This clone was detected once. This chain links TRBV11-2 with TRBJ2-1; tentatively, D is TRBD1 (6 bases). The CDR3 is 14 residues long. Trimming took 5 bases from V and 4 from J, leaving 12 bases between them. In germline, CDR1 is SGHAT, CDR2 FQNNGV. The chain's CDR3 is CASSPQGWYNEQFF. CDR3 DNA: TGTGCCAGCAGCCCCCAGGGGTGGTACAATGAGCAGTTCTTC.